Presented here are 2 T cell receptor beta chains from one specimen sequenced in a study of cytomegalovirus exposure and HLA in healthy donors. 13 Jbeta primers and 60 Vbeta primers were used for the PCR. Repertoires were generated with immunoSEQ multiplex PCR, while TCRdb's copy carries only in-frame clones and drops some. The sample records about 130,000 clones, roughly a tenth being singletons. The specimen was PBMCs. The origin of the receptors is a woman younger than 30 in good health and CMV-seropositive.

This clone was seen more than once but under ten times. The rearrangement joins TRBV27 to TRBJ1-2, with 9 positions matching TRBD1. From germline, CDR1 is MNHEY and CDR2 SMNVEV (reference sequence). CDR3 size: 13 residues. Unmatched junction bases numbered 6, after V lost 6 bases and J lost 7 bases. The CDR3 nucleotides are TGTGCCAGCAGCTCAACAGGGGGCGGTGGCTACACCTTC. Translating it yields CASSSTGGGGYTF.

This clone was seen a handful of times. V is TRBV19 and J is TRBJ2-7; 9 bases map to TRBD1. Germline-derived CDR1 and CDR2 are LNHDA and SQIVND (reference sequence). The V gene end was trimmed by 3 bases and the J gene end by 5 bases; junction bases not matched to a gene: 8. CDR3 length: 15 residues. The CDR3 DNA reads as TGTGCCAGTAGTATTTTAGGTGGGACAGGGAACGAGCAGTACTTC. This gives the protein CASSILGGTGNEQYF.